Each of the 30 T cell receptor beta chains below was sequenced from the same sample in a study of OX40 agonist ivuxolimab in advanced cancers. Repertoires were generated with immunoSEQ multiplex PCR, while TCRdb's copy carries only in-frame clones and drops some. This sample has 66,000 or so clones, with around 85% found just once. The sequenced sample was CD4+ or CD8+ T cells sorted from blood, obtained in a trial of the OX40 agonist ivuxolimab. These receptors all stem from an adult with an advanced solid tumor such as melanoma, head and neck, liver or kidney cancer.

In this sample, this clone turned up once. The gene calls are TRBV20-1 and TRBJ2-5; D may be TRBD1 (5 bases). This CDR3 region has 10 residues. Germline CDR1 and CDR2: DFQATT and SNEGSKA (reference sequence). Trimming removed 5 bases from V and 4 bases from J, with 5 bases in between. The CDR3 DNA sequence: TGCAGTGCTCAGGGAGAGACCCAGTACTTC. Translated, it gives CSAQGETQYF.

This clone was detected a few times. The rearrangement uses TRBV10-3 and TRBJ1-1; no firm D call. V was pared by 4 bases and J by 3 bases, with 9 bases between. Germline V gene data show CDR1 as ENHRY and CDR2 as SYGVKD. CDR3 length: 13 amino acids. The CDR3 here is CAISVSRDTEAFF. CDR3 DNA: TGTGCCATCAGTGTGAGCAGAGACACTGAAGCTTTCTTT.

The genes are TRBV6-5 and TRBJ1-1; no clear D. The CDR3 has 14 amino acids. Trimming shortened V by 0 bases and J by 5 bases, and 10 bases separated the two germline ends. Germline V gene lookup returns CDR1 MNHEY and CDR2 SVGAGI. CDR3 protein: CASSYSPGKTEAFF. The CDR3 nucleotides are TGTGCCAGCAGTTACTCCCCGGGGAAGACTGAAGCTTTCTTT.

This clone occurred a few times. The chain joins TRBV6-5 to TRBJ1-5; no reliable D call. The V and J ends lost 6 bases and 4 bases respectively, with 10 bases between them. The CDR3 is 13 residues long. The germline gives CDR1 MNHEY, CDR2 SVGAGI. DNA for the CDR3: TGTGCCAGCAGACCGGACGGGAATCAGCCCCAGCATTTT. Its protein product is CASRPDGNQPQHF.

V and J are TRBV27 and TRBJ2-6, with D tentatively TRBD2 (6 bases). V lost 6 bases and J lost 1, with 10 bases in between. Germline values: CDR1 MNHEY, CDR2 SMNVEV (reference sequence). There are 15 residues in the CDR3. The CDR3: CASSRDFSGANVLTF. The DNA of the CDR3 is TGTGCCAGCAGCCGGGACTTTTCTGGGGCCAACGTCCTGACTTTC.

The chain joins TRBV7-9 to TRBJ1-1; D uncertain. The CDR3 is made up of 14 amino acids. Trimming removed 1 base at V and 1 base at J, with 7 bases between. Germline loops: CDR1 SEHNR, CDR2 FQNEAQ (reference sequence). CDR3 sequence reads: CASSLDGSNTEAFF. CDR3 nucleotide sequence: TGTGCCAGCAGCTTAGACGGTTCGAACACTGAAGCTTTCTTT.

V gene TRBV5-1 combines with J gene TRBJ2-2; the D is unclear. Germline assignment: CDR1 SGHRS and CDR2 YFSETQ. CDR3 length equals 12 residues. V shed 4 bases and J shed 7 bases, with 8 bases lying between them. The CDR3 sequence: CASSLTDGELFF. CDR3 DNA sequence: TGCGCCAGCAGCCTAACGGACGGGGAGCTGTTTTTT.

The chain couples TRBV19 to TRBJ1-2, with D uncertain. The germline gives CDR1 LNHDA, CDR2 SQIVND (reference sequence). This CDR3 region has 10 residues. Between the trimmed V and J ends, which lost 7 bases and 4 bases, there was a span of 4 bases. DNA for the CDR3: TGTGCCAGTATCGGCTATGGCTACACCTTC. Protein: CASIGYGYTF.

V is TRBV7-3 and J is TRBJ2-1; D is perhaps TRBD2 (5 bases). Germline CDR1 and CDR2: SGHTA and FQGTGA. V lost 1 base, J lost 9 bases, and 13 bases lay in between. The CDR3 contains 14 residues. CDR3 sequence: CASSLMLGAIEQFF. CDR3 nucleotide sequence: TGTGCCAGCAGCTTAATGTTGGGAGCGATTGAGCAGTTCTTC. The full variable domain, in which reference TRBV7-3 and TRBJ2-1 provide the parts outside the CDR3, is GAGVSQTPSNKVTEKGKYVELRCDPISGHTALYWYRQSLGQGPEFLIYFQGTGAADDSGLPNDRFFAVRPEGSVSTLKIQRTERGDSAVYLCASSLMLGAIEQFFGPGTRLTVL.

This clone was counted a single time. The V gene is TRBV15, the J gene TRBJ1-5, with a possible D match to TRBD1 (5 bases). This CDR3 comprises 16 residues. In germline, CDR1 is LNHNV, CDR2 YYDKDF (reference sequence). V was trimmed by 1 base and J by 7 bases, leaving 17 bases between them. CDR3 in amino acids: CATSRAGGAPDQPQHF. In nucleotides, the CDR3 is TGTGCCACCAGCAGAGCAGGCGGGGCTCCCGACCAGCCCCAGCATTTT.

J is TRBJ2-7 and V is TRBV19, with D possibly TRBD1 on 5 matching bases. The CDR3 length is 17 residues. Germline assignment: CDR1 LNHDA and CDR2 SQIVND (reference sequence). The ends were cut back, 1 base at V and 4 bases at J, with 20 bases in the middle. The CDR3 DNA reads TGTGCCAGTAGTATAGGGGGCAGCCAGCCGAGTTTGTACGAGCAGTACTTC. Protein sequence: CASSIGGSQPSLYEQYF.

This clone showed up just a few times. Distinct nucleotide sequences in the sample also encode this CDR3. The rearrangement links TRBV2 to TRBJ1-2, with D uncertain. The CDR3 is 13 residues long. Deletions cut 4 bases from V and 2 bases from J, with 8 bases between. Germline assignment: CDR1 SNHLY and CDR2 FYNNEI. Here the CDR3 reads CASSGQGNYGYTF. In DNA form, the CDR3 reads TGTGCCAGCAGTGGTCAAGGGAACTATGGCTACACCTTC.

V gene TRBV27 combines with J gene TRBJ1-6; tentatively, D is TRBD1 (6 bases). The CDR3 covers 16 residues. Trimming removed 6 bases from V and 6 bases from J, with 18 bases in between. Germline CDR1 and CDR2: MNHEY and SMNVEV (reference sequence). The CDR3 reads CASRTAAGQINSPLHF. The CDR3, as DNA: TGTGCCAGCAGGACCGCAGCGGGACAAATTAATTCACCCCTCCACTTT.

The rearrangement uses TRBV7-7 and TRBJ2-3; D is unresolved. The V and J ends lost 4 bases and 2 bases respectively, with 7 bases between them. Germline assignment: CDR1 SSHAT and CDR2 FNYEAQ (reference sequence). The CDR3 loop spans 13 amino acids. The CDR3 region is CASSWGNTDTQYF. The CDR3 DNA sequence: TGTGCCAGCAGCTGGGGTAACACAGATACGCAGTATTTT.

The chain combines TRBV7-8 with TRBJ2-1, with D possibly being TRBD2 (5 bases). V was shortened by 8 bases and J by 4 bases, with 18 bases between the two germline ends. The CDR3 runs 15 residues. The germline CDR1 and CDR2 sequences are SGHVS and FQNEAQ. CDR3 in amino acids: CASGWLADLYNEQFF. The CDR3 DNA follows: TGTGCCAGCGGCTGGCTAGCAGACTTATACAATGAGCAGTTCTTC.

The J gene is TRBJ2-2, the V gene TRBV2; TRBD1 aligns across 11 bases. J gave up 7 bases and V 4 bases, and 8 bases lay outside the gene matches. CDR3 length: 16 amino acids. CDR1 SNHLY and CDR2 FYNNEI come from the germline V gene. CDR3 residues: CASSGADRGHGGELFF. The CDR3 bases are TGTGCCAGCAGTGGGGCGGACAGGGGGCACGGCGGGGAGCTGTTTTTT.

This sequence joins TRBV5-1 and TRBJ2-1, with D possibly being TRBD1 (5 bases). V gave up 4 bases and J gave up 4 bases, with 15 bases separating them. The germline CDR1 and CDR2 sequences are SGHRS and YFSETQ. The CDR3 length is 15 residues. CDR3 amino acids: CASSLDRPSYNEQFF. For the CDR3, the DNA is TGCGCCAGCAGCCTCGACAGACCCTCGTACAATGAGCAGTTCTTC.

V usage is TRBV4-1 and J usage is TRBJ2-3, with unresolved D. Between the trimmed V and J ends, which lost 3 bases and 2 bases, there was a span of 18 bases. Germline V lookup: CDR1 MGHRA, CDR2 YSYEKL. The CDR3 has 17 amino acids. Here the CDR3 DNA reads TGCGCCAGCAGCCATCCCTTCCGCCGACTTACCACAGATACGCAGTATTTT. It encodes CASSHPFRRLTTDTQYF.

The rearrangement links TRBV2 to TRBJ1-5; D unclear. Germline CDR1 SNHLY, CDR2 FYNNEI. This CDR3 region has 13 residues. V was trimmed by 5 bases and J by 5 bases, leaving 10 bases between them. The CDR3, as DNA: TGTGCCAGCAGTCAACGTATCGATCAGCCCCAGCATTTT. Translated: CASSQRIDQPQHF.

V and J are TRBV7-3 and TRBJ2-1; either TRBD1 or TRBD2 may supply D (5 bases each). Looked up from germline, CDR1 is SGHTA and CDR2 is FQGTGA. There are 14 residues in the CDR3. Trimming stripped 5 bases from V and 0 bases from J, with 8 bases between. The CDR3 sequence is CASSEGLSYNEQFF. CDR3 nucleotide sequence: TGTGCCAGCAGCGAGGGGCTCTCCTACAATGAGCAGTTCTTC.

This clone was observed a single time. The rearrangement links TRBV6-1 to TRBJ2-2; unclear D gene. The germline gives CDR1 MNHNS, CDR2 SASEGT. CDR3 length: 13 amino acids. With 2 bases removed from V and 6 bases from J, the gap between germline ends came to 7 bases. The CDR3 bases are TGTGCCAGCAGTGAAATTGAGGCCGGGGAGCTGTTTTTT. It is translated as CASSEIEAGELFF.

The chain has TRBV28 and TRBJ1-2; D not resolved. The germline gives CDR1 MDHEN, CDR2 SYDVKM. The ends were cut back, 3 bases at V and 7 bases at J, with 15 bases in the middle. The CDR3 covers 14 residues. Here the CDR3 DNA reads TGTGCCAGCAGTTTTAGCCGGGAATCGGTTGGCTACACCTTC. This encodes CASSFSRESVGYTF.

The V gene is TRBV5-1, the J gene TRBJ1-2; a weak D match, TRBD1 (5 bases). Trimming left V 1 base short and J 8 bases short, with 12 bases between. In germline, CDR1 is SGHRS, CDR2 YFSETQ. The CDR3 totals 13 residues. In DNA form, the CDR3 reads TGCGCCAGCAGCTTGATGGGGGAGAGAGGCTACACCTTC. It encodes CASSLMGERGYTF.

This clone was detected only once. CDR3 residues: CASSQDCEQYF. The CDR3 DNA follows: TGTGCCAGTAGCCAGGACTGCGAGCAGTACTTC. The V and J genes are TRBV19 and TRBJ2-7; D might be TRBD2 (5 bases). Looked up from germline, CDR1 is LNHDA and CDR2 is SQIVND (reference sequence). The CDR3 runs 11 residues. V was clipped by 6 bases and J by 6 bases, with 9 bases between them. Combining the CDR3 with reference TRBV19 and TRBJ2-7 gives the whole variable domain DGGITQSPKYLFRKEGQNVTLSCEQNLNHDAMYWYRQDPGQGLRLIYYSQIVNDFQKGDIAEGYSVSREKKESFPLTVTSAQKNPTAFYLCASSQDCEQYFGPGTRLTVT.

The chain combines TRBV30 with TRBJ1-3; weak D call: TRBD1 (6 bases). CDR3 length: 14 residues. Germline assignment: CDR1 GTSNPN and CDR2 SVGIG (reference sequence). V dropped 8 bases and J dropped 0 bases, with 14 bases sitting between them. CDR3 loop: CAGTKGGSGNTIYF. CDR3 coding DNA: TGTGCCGGGACCAAAGGGGGCTCTGGAAACACCATATATTTT. Complete variable domain (other parts from reference TRBV30 and TRBJ1-3): SQTIHQWPATLVQPVGSPLSLECTVEGTSNPNLYWYRQAAGRGLQLLFYSVGIGQISSEVPQNLSASRPQDRQFILSSKKLLLSDSGFYLCAGTKGGSGNTIYFGEGSWLTVV.

This clone was found a few times. The chain carries TRBV6-5 and TRBJ1-6; 11 bases are a match to TRBD1. Germline trimming cut 2 bases from V and 10 bases from J; bases unmatched to any gene: 7. Germline CDR1 MNHEY, CDR2 SVGAGI. This CDR3 has 16 residues. The CDR3 coding sequence is TGTGCCAGCAGTTACATTAGGACAGGGGGCGGCTCACCCCTCCACTTT. Protein product: CASSYIRTGGGSPLHF.

This sequence joins TRBV10-3 and TRBJ1-4; D gene ambiguous. This CDR3 has 14 amino acids. Deletions cut 5 bases from V and 4 bases from J, with 11 bases between. CDR1 ENHRY and CDR2 SYGVKD come from the germline V gene. CDR3 loop: CAISRGRSNEKLFF. The CDR3 nucleotides read TGTGCCATCAGTCGAGGACGGAGTAATGAAAAACTGTTTTTT.

The rearrangement uses TRBV18 and TRBJ1-1, with D unresolved. Germline V gene sequence: CDR1 KGHSH, CDR2 LQKENI. V was clipped by 8 bases and J by 3 bases, with 16 bases between them. This CDR3 has 14 residues. The CDR3 coding sequence is TGTGCCAGCGCGACCAGTTGGGGTTACACTGAAGCTTTCTTT. Encoded protein: CASATSWGYTEAFF.

V is TRBV18 and J is TRBJ1-2; TRBD1 is a possible D gene (5 bases). Germline V lookup: CDR1 KGHSH, CDR2 LQKENI. The V gene lost 2 bases and the J gene lost 8 bases, with 18 bases spanning the gap. This CDR3 is 15 amino acids long. In DNA form, the CDR3 reads TGTGCCAGCTCACCAAAGACAGCCGTTACGGAAGGCTACACCTTC. This codes for CASSPKTAVTEGYTF.

V gene TRBV7-8 combines with J gene TRBJ1-6; TRBD1 matches 12 bases. V shed 0 bases, J shed 10 bases, and the junction held 7 bases outside the gene matches. This CDR3 region has 17 residues. The germline CDR1 and CDR2 sequences are SGHVS and FQNEAQ. The CDR3, as DNA: TGTGCCAGCAGCTTAGCTCCGGGACAGGGGGCAGGCTCACCCCTCCACTTT. Its protein product is CASSLAPGQGAGSPLHF.